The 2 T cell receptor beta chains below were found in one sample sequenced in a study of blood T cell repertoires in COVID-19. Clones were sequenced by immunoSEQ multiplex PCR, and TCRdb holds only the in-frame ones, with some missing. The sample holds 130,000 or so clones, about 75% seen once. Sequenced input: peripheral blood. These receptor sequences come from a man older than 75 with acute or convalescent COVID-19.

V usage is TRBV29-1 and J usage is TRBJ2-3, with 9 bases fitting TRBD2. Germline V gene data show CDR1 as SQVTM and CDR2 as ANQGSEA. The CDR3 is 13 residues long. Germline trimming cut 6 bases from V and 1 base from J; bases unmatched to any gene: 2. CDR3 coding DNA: TGCAGCGTCGCGGGGGGGGGCACAGATACGCAGTATTTT. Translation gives CSVAGGGTDTQYF.

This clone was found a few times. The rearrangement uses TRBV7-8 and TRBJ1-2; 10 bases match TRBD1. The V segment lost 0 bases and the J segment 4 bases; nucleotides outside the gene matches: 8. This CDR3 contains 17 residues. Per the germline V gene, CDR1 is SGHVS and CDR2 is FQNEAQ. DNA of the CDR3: TGTGCCAGCAGCTTAGCGGGACAGGGGAGTCCAACCTATGGCTACACCTTC. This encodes CASSLAGQGSPTYGYTF.